The rows below give T cell receptor beta chains drawn from one sample of a study of CD8 T cells in Susac syndrome. TCRdb re-called the immunoSEQ multiplex PCR reads through MiXCR, storing one row per CDR3 protein. The sample lists around 170,000 distinct CDR3 sequences; roughly 94% were seen once. Sequenced input: CD8+ T cells from PBMCs. The origin of the receptors is a human donor with Susac syndrome. CDR3s include the opening cysteine and the closing phenylalanine or tryptophan. A D gene is named only where the DNA matches it firmly. A clone size is listed for some rows: how often the clone was seen (once, few, many), or a class if it is expanded.

.	.	TRBV7-8	TRBJ2-6	TGTGCCAGCAGCTTAGCGCGGGGGACAGGCCGAACCTCTGGGGCCAACGTCCTGACTTTC	CASSLARGTGRTSGANVLTF
.	.	TRBV13	TRBJ1-1	TGTGCCAGCAGCTTAGGCTGGAGAGGGGTTGAAGCTTTCTTT	CASSLGWRGVEAFF
TRBD2	.	TRBV20-1	TRBJ2-1	TGCAGTGCTAGAGATTATGGTAGCGGGAGCTTGTCCTACAATGAGCAGTTCTTC	CSARDYGSGSLSYNEQFF
.	once	TRBV9	TRBJ2-1	TGTGCCAGCAGCGCCGAAGGGAACCCACTCAATGAGCAGTTCTTC	CASSAEGNPLNEQFF
.	.	TRBV4-1	TRBJ1-3	TGCGCCAGCAGCCAAGATAGTAACACCCACTCTGGAAACACCATATATTTT	CASSQDSNTHSGNTIYF
.	.	TRBV5-1	TRBJ1-4	TGCGCCAGCAACGGGGACGGAGGCGTGTTTTTC	CASNGDGGVFF
.	.	TRBV20-1	TRBJ1-2	TGCAGTGCTAGAGATCGGACCCACGCGTCACACGGCTACACCTTC	CSARDRTHASHGYTF
.	.	TRBV4-1	TRBJ1-1	TGCGCCAGCAGCCAAGCTTCGGGGACTGAAGCTTTCTTT	CASSQASGTEAFF
.	.	TRBV23-1	TRBJ2-2	TGCGCCTGTTATCAAGGCACCGGGGAGCTGTTTTTT	CACYQGTGELFF
TRBD1	.	TRBV20-1	TRBJ2-7	TGCAGTGCTAGAGATTTCGACAGGGTGAACGAGCAGTACTTC	CSARDFDRVNEQYF
.	.	TRBV27	TRBJ2-7	TGTGCCAGCAGTTTATCGCAGCTTCGAGACGAGCAGTACTTC	CASSLSQLRDEQYF
.	.	TRBV19	TRBJ2-7	TGTGCCAGTAGTTCCTCTAATGGGTGGTACGAGCAGTACTTC	CASSSSNGWYEQYF
.	.	TRBV11-2	TRBJ1-2	TGTGCCAGCAGCTTAGAGGGAACGGCCCAATATGGCTACACCTTC	CASSLEGTAQYGYTF
.	.	TRBV11-2	TRBJ2-5	TGTGCCAGCAGCTGGTACGGTGGAGAGACCCAGTACTTC	CASSWYGGETQYF
.	.	TRBV4-1	TRBJ1-1	TGCGCCAGCAGCCAAGAGATTATGATGGTCGCAGGGACGGGTGGCGCTGAAGCTTTCTTT	CASSQEIMMVAGTGGAEAFF
.	.	TRBV9	TRBJ2-3	TGTGCCAGCAGCGTTGGGGGCCCAGATACGCAGTATTTT	CASSVGGPDTQYF
TRBD2	.	TRBV3-1	TRBJ2-1	TGTGCCAGCAGCCAAGTTACTAGCGAGGCTGAGCAGTTCTTC	CASSQVTSEAEQFF
.	.	TRBV24-1	TRBJ2-5	TGTGCCACCAGTGATCCGAGGGGAGGCGAGACCCAGTACTTC	CATSDPRGGETQYF
TRBD2	.	TRBV9	TRBJ2-3	TGTGCCAGCAGCCCAATAGCGGGAGGGCCAGATACGCAGTATTTT	CASSPIAGGPDTQYF
.	.	TRBV9	TRBJ2-2	TGTGCCAGCAGCGACGACAAAACATTACCCACCGGGGAGCTGTTTTTT	CASSDDKTLPTGELFF
.	.	TRBV19	TRBJ2-4	TGTGCCAGTAGTATGGGAGGGGGCCACCTAGCCAAAAACATTCAGTACTTC	CASSMGGGHLAKNIQYF
.	.	TRBV30	TRBJ1-3	TGTGCCTGGGGAACGGGGGGAAACACCATATATTTT	CAWGTGGNTIYF